The clone carrying this T cell receptor beta chain came up a few times. Its antigen is unknown. This sample was taken from a study of regulatory T cells in long-lasting Graves disease. To make TCR beta libraries, researchers used iRepertoire HTBI primers and Arm-PCR of CDR3 regions. TCRdb ran MiXCR on the multiplex PCR reads and lists one entry per CDR3 protein. In the table there are 400,000 to 650,000 distinct CDR3 sequences, around 15% of which are singletons. The time point: newly diagnosed GD, antithyroid drugs for less than 3 months. Preparation of the TCR library used RNA extracted from PBMCs. Study results and limitations: Persistent patients shared 2,741 public clonotypes among themselves. Newly diagnosed patients shared fewer, at around 970.

These data also formed part of another study, on T cells in Graves' hyperthyroidism and ophthalmopathy.

Material: peripheral blood mononuclear cells (PBMCs), obtained at new diagnosis, from a patient treated with antithyroid drugs. This receptor was obtained from a middle-aged woman with Graves disease.

The CDR3 DNA is TGTGCCAGCAGTTTAGAAACTAGGAACAATGAGCAGTTCTTC. Translation gives CASSLETRNNEQFF. V gene TRBV27 combines with J gene TRBJ2-1; tentative D call: TRBD2 (5 bases). Germline V gene sequence: CDR1 MNHEY, CDR2 SMNVEV (reference sequence). The CDR3 extends over 14 amino acids. Trimming cost V 2 bases and J 5 bases, with 10 bases left between them.